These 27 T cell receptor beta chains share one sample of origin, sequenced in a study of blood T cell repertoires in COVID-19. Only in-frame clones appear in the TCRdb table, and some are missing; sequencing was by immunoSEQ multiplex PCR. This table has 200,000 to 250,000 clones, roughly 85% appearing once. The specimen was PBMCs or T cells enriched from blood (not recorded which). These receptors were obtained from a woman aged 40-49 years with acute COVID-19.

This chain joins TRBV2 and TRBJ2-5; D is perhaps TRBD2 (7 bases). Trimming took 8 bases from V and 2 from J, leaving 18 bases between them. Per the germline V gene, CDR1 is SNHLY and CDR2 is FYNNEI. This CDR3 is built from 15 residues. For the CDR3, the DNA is TGTGCCAGCCGGCGGGCGGGGGCAAATCAAGAGACCCAGTACTTC. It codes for CASRRAGANQETQYF.

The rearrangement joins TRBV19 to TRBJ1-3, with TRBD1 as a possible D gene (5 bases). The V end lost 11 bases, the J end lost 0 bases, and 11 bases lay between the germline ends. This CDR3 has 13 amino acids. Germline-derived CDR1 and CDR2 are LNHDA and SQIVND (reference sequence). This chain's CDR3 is CAVQRGSGNTIYF. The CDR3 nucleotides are TGTGCCGTCCAAAGGGGCTCTGGAAACACCATATATTTT.

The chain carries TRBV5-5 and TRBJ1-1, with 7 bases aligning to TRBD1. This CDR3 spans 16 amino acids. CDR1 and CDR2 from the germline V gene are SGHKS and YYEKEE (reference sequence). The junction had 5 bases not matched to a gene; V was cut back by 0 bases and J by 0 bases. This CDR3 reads CASSLVGTGVNTEAFF. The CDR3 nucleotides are TGTGCCAGCAGCTTGGTGGGTACAGGGGTGAACACTGAAGCTTTCTTT.

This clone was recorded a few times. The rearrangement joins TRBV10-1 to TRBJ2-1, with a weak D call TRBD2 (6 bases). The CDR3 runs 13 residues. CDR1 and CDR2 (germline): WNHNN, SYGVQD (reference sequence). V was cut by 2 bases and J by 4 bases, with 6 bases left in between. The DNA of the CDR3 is TGCGCCAGCAGTGAGGGGGGGTACAATGAGCAGTTCTTC. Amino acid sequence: CASSEGGYNEQFF.

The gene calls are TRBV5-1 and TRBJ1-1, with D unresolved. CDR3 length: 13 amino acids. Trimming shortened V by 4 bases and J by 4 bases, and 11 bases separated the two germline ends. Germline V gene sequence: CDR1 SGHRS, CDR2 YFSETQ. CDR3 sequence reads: CASSPDGSTEAFF. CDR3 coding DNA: TGCGCCAGCAGCCCGGACGGGAGCACTGAAGCTTTCTTT. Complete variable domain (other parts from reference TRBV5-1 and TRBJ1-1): KAGVTQTPRYLIKTRGQQVTLSCSPISGHRSVSWYQQTPGQGLQFLFEYFSETQRNKGNFPGRFSGRQFSNSRSEMNVSTLELGDSALYLCASSPDGSTEAFFGQGTRLTVV.

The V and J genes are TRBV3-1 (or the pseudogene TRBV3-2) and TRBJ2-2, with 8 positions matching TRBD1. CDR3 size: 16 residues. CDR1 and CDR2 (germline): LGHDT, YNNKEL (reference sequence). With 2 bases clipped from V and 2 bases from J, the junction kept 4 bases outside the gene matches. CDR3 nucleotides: TGTGCCAGCAGCCAACACCCAGGGGGCAACACCGGGGAGCTGTTTTTT. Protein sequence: CASSQHPGGNTGELFF.

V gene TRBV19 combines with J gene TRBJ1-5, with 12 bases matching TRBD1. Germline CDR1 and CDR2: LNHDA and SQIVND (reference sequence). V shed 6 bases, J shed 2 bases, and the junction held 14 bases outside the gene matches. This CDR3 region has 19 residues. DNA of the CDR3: TGTGCCAGTAGACCAACTGGGACAGGGGGCGCGTTTCGCAATCAGCCCCAGCATTTT. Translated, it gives CASRPTGTGGAFRNQPQHF.

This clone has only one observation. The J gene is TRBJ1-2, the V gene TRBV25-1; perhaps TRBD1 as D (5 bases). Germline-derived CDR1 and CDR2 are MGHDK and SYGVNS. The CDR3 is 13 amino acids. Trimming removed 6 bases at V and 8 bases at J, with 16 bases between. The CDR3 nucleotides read TGTGCCAGCAGCGTGGGCGGGGCACAGGGCTACACCTTC. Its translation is CASSVGGAQGYTF.

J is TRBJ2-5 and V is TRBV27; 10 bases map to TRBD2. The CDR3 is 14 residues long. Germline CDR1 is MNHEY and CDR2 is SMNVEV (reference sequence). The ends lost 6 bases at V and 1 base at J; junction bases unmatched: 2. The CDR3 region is CASSPSGSQETQYF. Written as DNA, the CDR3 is TGTGCCAGCAGCCCTAGCGGGAGCCAAGAGACCCAGTACTTC.

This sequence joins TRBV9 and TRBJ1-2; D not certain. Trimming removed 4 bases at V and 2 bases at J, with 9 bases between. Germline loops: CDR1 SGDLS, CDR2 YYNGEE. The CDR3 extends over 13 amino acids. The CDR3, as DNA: TGTGCCAGCAGCTTTCAGGCCAACTATGGCTACACCTTC. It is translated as CASSFQANYGYTF.

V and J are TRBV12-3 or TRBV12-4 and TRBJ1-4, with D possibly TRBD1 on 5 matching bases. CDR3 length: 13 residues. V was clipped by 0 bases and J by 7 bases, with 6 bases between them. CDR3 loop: CASSLAGGEKLFF. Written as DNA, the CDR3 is TGTGCCAGCAGTTTAGCCGGGGGTGAAAAACTGTTTTTT.

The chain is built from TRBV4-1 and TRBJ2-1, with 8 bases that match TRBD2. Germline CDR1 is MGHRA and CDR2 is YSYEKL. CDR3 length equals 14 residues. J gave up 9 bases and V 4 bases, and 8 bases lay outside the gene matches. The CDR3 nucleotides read TGCGCCAGCAGCCGCGGGGGGCCCGGGAGTGAGCAGTTCTTC. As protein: CASSRGGPGSEQFF.

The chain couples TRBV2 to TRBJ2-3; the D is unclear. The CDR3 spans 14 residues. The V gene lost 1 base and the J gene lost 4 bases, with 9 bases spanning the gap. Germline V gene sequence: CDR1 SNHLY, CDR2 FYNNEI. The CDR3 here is CASSEEASSDTQYF. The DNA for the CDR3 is TGTGCCAGCAGTGAAGAAGCTAGTTCAGATACGCAGTATTTT. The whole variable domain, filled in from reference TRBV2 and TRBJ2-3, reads EPEVTQTPSHQVTQMGQEVILRCVPISNHLYFYWYRQILGQKVEFLVSFYNNEISEKSEIFDDQFSVERPDGSNFTLKIRSTKLEDSAMYFCASSEEASSDTQYFGPGTRLTVL.

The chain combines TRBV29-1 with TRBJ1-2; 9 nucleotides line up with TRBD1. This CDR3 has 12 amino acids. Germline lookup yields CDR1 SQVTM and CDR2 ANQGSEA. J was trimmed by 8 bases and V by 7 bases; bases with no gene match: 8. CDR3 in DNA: TGCAGCGCGGGGACAGGGAGAGGCGGCTACACCTTC. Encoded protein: CSAGTGRGGYTF.

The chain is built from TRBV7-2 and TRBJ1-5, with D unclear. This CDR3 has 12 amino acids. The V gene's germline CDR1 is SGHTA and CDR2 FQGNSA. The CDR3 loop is CATGAVSQPQHF. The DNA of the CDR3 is TGTGCTACCGGAGCGGTCAGTCAGCCCCAGCATTTT.

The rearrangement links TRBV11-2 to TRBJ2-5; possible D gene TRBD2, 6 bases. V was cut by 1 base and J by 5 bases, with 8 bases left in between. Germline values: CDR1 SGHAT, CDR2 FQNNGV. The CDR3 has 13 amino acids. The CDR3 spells CASSLGAGETQYF. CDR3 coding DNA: TGTGCCAGCAGCTTAGGGGCGGGGGAGACCCAGTACTTC.

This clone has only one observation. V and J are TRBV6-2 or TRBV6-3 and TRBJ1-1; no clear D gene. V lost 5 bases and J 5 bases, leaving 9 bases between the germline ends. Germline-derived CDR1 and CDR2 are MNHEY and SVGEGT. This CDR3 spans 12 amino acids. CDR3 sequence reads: CASSPTGTEAFF. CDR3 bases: TGTGCCAGCAGTCCAACGGGGACTGAAGCTTTCTTT.

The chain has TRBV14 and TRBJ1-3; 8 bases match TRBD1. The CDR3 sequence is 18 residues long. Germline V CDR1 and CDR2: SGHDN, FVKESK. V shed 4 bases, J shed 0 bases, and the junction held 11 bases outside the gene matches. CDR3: CASSRETGAFLSGNTIYF. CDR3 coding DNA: TGTGCCAGCAGCCGGGAGACAGGGGCCTTTCTCTCTGGAAACACCATATATTTT.

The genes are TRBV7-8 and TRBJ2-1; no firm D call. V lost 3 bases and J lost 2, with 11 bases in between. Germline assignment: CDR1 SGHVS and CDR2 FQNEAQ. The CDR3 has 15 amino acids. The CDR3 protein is CASSFGEFPYNEQFF. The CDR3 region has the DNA TGTGCCAGCAGCTTCGGAGAGTTTCCCTACAATGAGCAGTTCTTC.

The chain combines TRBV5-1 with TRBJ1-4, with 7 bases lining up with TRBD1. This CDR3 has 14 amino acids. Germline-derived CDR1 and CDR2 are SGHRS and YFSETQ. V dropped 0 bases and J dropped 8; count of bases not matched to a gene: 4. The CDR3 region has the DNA TGCGCCAGCAGCTTGGTAACAGGGGTCGAAAAACTGTTTTTT. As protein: CASSLVTGVEKLFF.

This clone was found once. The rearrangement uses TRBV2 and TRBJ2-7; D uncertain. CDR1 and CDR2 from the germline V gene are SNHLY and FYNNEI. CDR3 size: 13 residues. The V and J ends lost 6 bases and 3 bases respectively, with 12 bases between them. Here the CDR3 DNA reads TGTGCCAGCAGGAGCACAGCCAACTACGAGCAGTACGTC. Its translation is CASRSTANYEQYV.

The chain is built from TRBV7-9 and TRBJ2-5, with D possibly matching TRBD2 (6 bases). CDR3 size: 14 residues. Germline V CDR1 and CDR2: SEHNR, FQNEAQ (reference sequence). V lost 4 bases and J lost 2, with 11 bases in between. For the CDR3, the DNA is TGTGCCAGCAGCTCTCTCGGGGGACAAGAGACCCAGTACTTC. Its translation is CASSSLGGQETQYF.

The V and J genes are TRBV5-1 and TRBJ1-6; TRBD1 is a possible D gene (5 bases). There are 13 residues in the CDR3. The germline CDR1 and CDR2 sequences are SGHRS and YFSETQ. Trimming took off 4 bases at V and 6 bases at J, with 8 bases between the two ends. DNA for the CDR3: TGCGCCAGCAGCCGAGACAGTAATTCACCCCTCCACTTT. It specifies CASSRDSNSPLHF. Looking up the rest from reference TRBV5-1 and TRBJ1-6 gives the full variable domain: KAGVTQTPRYLIKTRGQQVTLSCSPISGHRSVSWYQQTPGQGLQFLFEYFSETQRNKGNFPGRFSGRQFSNSRSEMNVSTLELGDSALYLCASSRDSNSPLHFGNGTRLTVT.

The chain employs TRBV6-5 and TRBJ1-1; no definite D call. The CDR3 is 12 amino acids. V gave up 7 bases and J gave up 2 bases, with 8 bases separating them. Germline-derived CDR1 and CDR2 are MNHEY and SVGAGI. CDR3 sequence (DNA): TGTGCCAGCAAGCCAGGAAACACTGAAGCTTTCTTT. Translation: CASKPGNTEAFF.

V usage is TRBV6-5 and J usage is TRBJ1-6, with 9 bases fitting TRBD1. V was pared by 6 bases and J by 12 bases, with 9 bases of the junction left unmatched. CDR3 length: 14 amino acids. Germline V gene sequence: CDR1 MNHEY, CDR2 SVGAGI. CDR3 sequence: CASSDGQGWRPLHF. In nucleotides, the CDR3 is TGTGCCAGCAGCGATGGACAGGGGTGGAGACCCCTCCACTTT.

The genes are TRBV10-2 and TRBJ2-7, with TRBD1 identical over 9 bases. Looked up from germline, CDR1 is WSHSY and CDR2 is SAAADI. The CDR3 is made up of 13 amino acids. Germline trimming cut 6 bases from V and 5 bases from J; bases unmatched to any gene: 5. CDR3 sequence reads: CASRWTGAHEQYF. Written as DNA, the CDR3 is TGCGCCAGCAGATGGACAGGGGCCCACGAGCAGTACTTC.

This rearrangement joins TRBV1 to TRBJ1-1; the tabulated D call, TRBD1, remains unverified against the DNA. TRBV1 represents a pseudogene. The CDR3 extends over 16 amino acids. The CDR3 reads CTSSQSTGTENTEAFF. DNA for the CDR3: TGCACCAGCAGCCAATCCACCGGGACAGAGAACACTGAAGCTTTCTTT.